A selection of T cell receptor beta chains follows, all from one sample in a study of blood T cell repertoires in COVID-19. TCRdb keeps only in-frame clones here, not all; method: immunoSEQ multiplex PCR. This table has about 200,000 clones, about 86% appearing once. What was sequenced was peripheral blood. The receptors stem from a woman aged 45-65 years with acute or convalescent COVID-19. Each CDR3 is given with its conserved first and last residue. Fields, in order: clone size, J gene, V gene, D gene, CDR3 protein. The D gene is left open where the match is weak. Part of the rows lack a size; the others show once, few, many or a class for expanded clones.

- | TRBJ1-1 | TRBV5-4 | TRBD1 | CASSFIRQGAYGTEAFF
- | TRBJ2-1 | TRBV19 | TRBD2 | CATKSLAGVDEQFF
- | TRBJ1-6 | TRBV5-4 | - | CASSLADGGLDSPLHF
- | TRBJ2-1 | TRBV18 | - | CASPGGAIGSYNEQFF
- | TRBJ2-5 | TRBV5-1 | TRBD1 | CASSLAPTGPVETQYF
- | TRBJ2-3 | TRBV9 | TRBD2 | CASSPRAGGSTDTQYF
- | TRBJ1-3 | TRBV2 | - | CASSVDGSGNTIYF
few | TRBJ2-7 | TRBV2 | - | CASSDIYEQYF
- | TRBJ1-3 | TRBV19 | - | CASTGLVGAAGNTIYF
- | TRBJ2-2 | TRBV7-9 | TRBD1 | CASSLGTGSTGELFF
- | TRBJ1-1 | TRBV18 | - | CASSPREERGLGAFF